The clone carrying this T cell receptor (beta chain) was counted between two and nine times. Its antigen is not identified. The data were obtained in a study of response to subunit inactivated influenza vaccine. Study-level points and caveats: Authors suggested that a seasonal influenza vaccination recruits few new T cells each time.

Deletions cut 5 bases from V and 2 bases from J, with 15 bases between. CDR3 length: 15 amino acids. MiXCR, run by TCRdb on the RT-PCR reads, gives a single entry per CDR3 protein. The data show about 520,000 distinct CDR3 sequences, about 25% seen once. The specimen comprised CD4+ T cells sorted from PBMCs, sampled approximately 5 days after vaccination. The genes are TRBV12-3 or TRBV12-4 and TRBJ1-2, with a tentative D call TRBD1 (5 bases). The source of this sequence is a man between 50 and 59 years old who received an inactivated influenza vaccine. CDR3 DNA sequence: TGTGCCAGCAGTCCACAGGCTTGGGGCAACTATGGCTACACCTTC. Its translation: CASSPQAWGNYGYTF.